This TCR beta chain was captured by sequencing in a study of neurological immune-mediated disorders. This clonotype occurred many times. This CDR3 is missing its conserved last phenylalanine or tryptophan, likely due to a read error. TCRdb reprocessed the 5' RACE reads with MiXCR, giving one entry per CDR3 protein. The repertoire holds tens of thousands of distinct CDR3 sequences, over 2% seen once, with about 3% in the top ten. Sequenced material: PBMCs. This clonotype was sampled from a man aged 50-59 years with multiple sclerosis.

This CDR3 is CSASPTSGGGEQYI. DNA for the CDR3: TGCAGTGCTTCGCCTACTAGCGGGGGGGGGGAGCAGTACATC. This chain uses TRBV20-1 with TRBJ2-7, with 13 bases that match TRBD2. V shed 5 bases and J 7 bases; nucleotides not matched to a gene: 8. CDR1 and CDR2 (germline): DFQATT, SNEGSKA (reference sequence). The CDR3 is made up of 14 amino acids.